The 25 T cell receptor beta chains reported below all come from one sample, sequenced in a study of human T cells and chemical hapten exposure. Time point indicated: pre-sensitization, week 0. Treatment indicated: therapeutic diphenylcyclopropenone sensitization with weekly scalp DPC. TCRdb re-analysed the RACE reads in MiXCR, keeping a single row per CDR3 protein. Among approximately 370,000 distinct CDR3 sequences listed, over 5% were seen once. This material consisted of whole blood, taken in connection with sensitization to the hapten diphenylcyclopropenone (DPC). These receptors all stem from a woman aged 18-29 years with alopecia areata. Some clones in this sample may be carry-over from other donors' samples.

In its sample, this clonotype was seen a few times. The rearrangement links TRBV2 to TRBJ2-7; D unresolved. CDR1 and CDR2 from the germline V gene are SNHLY and FYNNEI. The CDR3 contains 12 residues. V dropped 2 bases and J dropped 7 bases, with 9 bases sitting between them. DNA for the CDR3: TGTGCCAGCAGTGAAATATTTAGGGAGCAGTACTTC. The encoded protein is CASSEIFREQYF.

The chain employs TRBV28 and TRBJ2-4, with D hard to call. V lost 6 bases and J 15 bases, leaving 30 bases between the germline ends. The CDR3 is made up of 16 amino acids. Germline V gene lookup returns CDR1 MDHEN and CDR2 SYDVKM. The CDR3 DNA reads TGTGCCAGCAGCGAGTCCCATCAAAAGACACGACTGCCCAGGTACTTC. Amino acids: CASSESHQKTRLPRYF.

There are a few counts of this clonotype. The CDR3 DNA reads as TGTGCCAGCTCACCCGGGACAGGGACTACCCGGGATGGCTACACCTTC. This codes for CASSPGTGTTRDGYTF. The J gene is TRBJ1-2, the V gene TRBV18; 9 bases map to TRBD1. CDR1 and CDR2 from the germline V gene are KGHSH and LQKENI. The length of the CDR3 is 16 residues. V lost 3 bases, J lost 6 bases, and 11 bases stayed unmatched.

This clonotype was detected many times. The V gene is TRBV29-1, the J gene TRBJ2-3; no clear D gene. Germline CDR1 and CDR2: SQVTM and ANQGSEA. V lost 5 bases to trimming and J lost 1 base, with 4 bases between them. The CDR3 has 11 amino acids. In nucleotides, the CDR3 is TGCAGCGTTCTCCGCACAGATACGCAGTATTTT. Its translation is CSVLRTDTQYF.

This clonotype came up a few times. The chain combines TRBV29-1 with TRBJ1-1, with no clear D. The CDR3 loop spans 14 amino acids. The V end lost 6 bases, the J end lost 8 bases, and 22 bases lay between the germline ends. Germline V gene data show CDR1 as SQVTM and CDR2 as ANQGSEA. CDR3 protein: CSVAREITLDEAFF. The DNA for the CDR3 is TGCAGCGTGGCTAGGGAGATCACACTAGACGAAGCTTTCTTT.

This chain connects TRBV20-1 to TRBJ2-6, with D possibly being TRBD2 (5 bases). This CDR3 region has 14 residues. Germline V gene lookup returns CDR1 DFQATT and CDR2 SNEGSKA (reference sequence). V lost 4 bases and J lost 3, with 10 bases in between. The CDR3 reads CSATPGSGANVLTF. The CDR3 DNA follows: TGCAGTGCTACACCGGGAAGTGGGGCCAACGTCCTGACTTTC.

This clonotype was seen repeatedly, ten times or more. The J gene is TRBJ1-3, the V gene TRBV2; D is undetermined. Trimming left V 7 bases short and J 0 bases short, with 7 bases between. The CDR3 contains 13 residues. Germline CDR1 and CDR2: SNHLY and FYNNEI. CDR3 DNA: TGTGCCAGCACAGGATACTCTGGAAACACCATATATTTT. Translating it yields CASTGYSGNTIYF.

Only a few counts were recorded for this clonotype. This may stem from a read error, because a much larger clone lies one nucleotide away. The chain is built from TRBV6-2 or TRBV6-3 and TRBJ2-7, with D unclear. Trimming cost V 6 bases and J 3 bases, with 6 bases left between them. This CDR3 has 11 amino acids. Looked up from germline, CDR1 is MNHEY and CDR2 is SVGEGT. The CDR3 region has the DNA TGTGCCAGCAGCCGGATCTACGAGCAGTACTTC. This translates into CASSRIYEQYF.

This clonotype appeared many times. The chain joins TRBV24-1 to TRBJ2-1; D is unresolved. CDR3 size: 11 residues. The germline CDR1 and CDR2 sequences are KGHDR and SFDVKD. V gave up 9 bases and J gave up 7 bases, with 9 bases separating them. The CDR3 DNA reads as TGTGCCACCGAAGAGGATAATGAGCAGTTCTTC. Its translation: CATEEDNEQFF.

This clonotype has just a few counts. This chain connects TRBV5-1 to TRBJ2-5; TRBD1 aligns across 7 bases. This CDR3 is 14 amino acids long. The germline gives CDR1 SGHRS, CDR2 YFSETQ. After removal of 4 bases from V and 5 bases from J, the junction contained 8 bases not matched to a gene. The CDR3 coding sequence is TGCGCCAGCAGCAAGACAGGGTCTGGTGAGACCCAGTACTTC. Translated: CASSKTGSGETQYF.

About this clonotype itself: This could be a read error, since a much larger clone is one nucleotide away. The chain carries TRBV7-2 and TRBJ2-3; 12 bases match TRBD2. The CDR3 extends over 16 amino acids. Germline assignment: CDR1 SGHTA and CDR2 FQGNSA. The junction had 4 bases not matched to a gene; V was cut back by 5 bases and J by 1 base. CDR3 loop: CASSTRLAGGTDTQYF. The CDR3 bases are TGTGCCAGCAGCACCCGACTAGCGGGGGGCACAGATACGCAGTATTTT.

The CDR3 DNA reads as TGTGCCATCAGTGAGTCGGTTGAGACAGGGGGCGCCGAGCAGTACTTC. As protein: CAISESVETGGAEQYF. V usage is TRBV10-3 and J usage is TRBJ2-7; 10 bases agree with TRBD1. The CDR3 totals 16 residues. The V gene end was trimmed by 0 bases and the J gene end by 6 bases; junction bases not matched to a gene: 8. The germline CDR1 and CDR2 sequences are ENHRY and SYGVKD.

This clonotype was recorded a few times. The chain carries TRBV5-6 and TRBJ2-3, with 14 bases matching TRBD2. The length of the CDR3 is 16 residues. Germline values: CDR1 SGHDT, CDR2 YYEEEE. V lost 4 bases to trimming and J lost 3 bases; unmatched junction nucleotides: 4. The CDR3 sequence: CASSRRTSGRTDTQYF. The CDR3 bases are TGTGCCAGCAGCCGCCGGACTAGCGGGAGGACAGATACGCAGTATTTT. Full variable domain (missing parts from reference TRBV5-6 and TRBJ2-3): DAGVTQSPTHLIKTRGQQVTLRCSPKSGHDTVSWYQQALGQGPQFIFQYYEEEERQRGNFPDRFSGHQFPNYSSELNVNALLLGDSALYLCASSRRTSGRTDTQYFGPGTRLTVL.

This clonotype was detected many times. The gene calls are TRBV12-3 or TRBV12-4 and TRBJ1-3; 10 nucleotides line up with TRBD1. There are 14 residues in the CDR3. The V and J ends lost 6 bases and 4 bases, in that order; junction bases with no gene match: 3. The CDR3 region has the DNA TGTGCCAGCAGGGGACAGGGGAGCGGAAACACCATATATTTT. It encodes CASRGQGSGNTIYF.

This clonotype was recorded many times. The chain is built from TRBV20-1 and TRBJ2-3; D gene uncertain. This CDR3 is 15 amino acids long. V lost 4 bases, J lost 0 bases, and 14 bases lay in between. The V gene's germline CDR1 is DFQATT and CDR2 SNEGSKA (reference sequence). The CDR3 DNA sequence: TGCAGTGCTACAAAAGAGTCGACTAGCACAGATACGCAGTATTTT. This translates into CSATKESTSTDTQYF.

This clonotype has more than one count but fewer than ten. The chain employs TRBV5-1 and TRBJ1-5; a possible D gene is TRBD1 (5 bases). There are 14 residues in the CDR3. V lost 4 bases to trimming and J lost 7 bases, with 15 bases between them. Germline values: CDR1 SGHRS, CDR2 YFSETQ. The CDR3 DNA reads TGCGCCAGCAGCCTTAACACGGGGGGACAGCCCCAGCATTTT. This encodes CASSLNTGGQPQHF.

This clonotype turned up a few times. CDR3 nucleotides: TGTGCCAGCAGTTTTCTAGGACAGGGAAGCGAGCAGTACTTC. Residues: CASSFLGQGSEQYF. The gene calls are TRBV12-3 or TRBV12-4 and TRBJ2-7; 8 bases line up with TRBD1. This CDR3 region has 14 residues. Trimming removed 3 bases from V and 6 bases from J; junction bases left unmatched: 7.

This clonotype has just a few counts. The rearrangement uses TRBV7-9 and TRBJ1-1; a possible D gene is TRBD1 (5 bases). Germline V gene data show CDR1 as SEHNR and CDR2 as FQNEAQ (reference sequence). This CDR3 region has 15 residues. V was trimmed by 3 bases and J by 1 base, leaving 12 bases between them. As DNA, the CDR3 is TGTGCCAGCAGCTTTTACGGACAAGAGAACACTGAAGCTTTCTTT. Its translation is CASSFYGQENTEAFF.

This clonotype was recorded at least ten times. CDR3 DNA sequence: TGTGCCAGCAGTCCCGCACAGCTCTCTGGAAACACCATATATTTT. Translation gives CASSPAQLSGNTIYF. The V gene is TRBV6-5, the J gene TRBJ1-3, with D hard to call. CDR1 is MNHEY, CDR2 SVGAGI, per germline. This CDR3 spans 15 amino acids. Trimming left V 5 bases short and J 0 bases short, with 11 bases between.

This clonotype was recorded at least ten times. Mismatch with germline at one junction end may stem from a read error. J is TRBJ1-6 and V is TRBV3-1; D may be TRBD1 (5 bases). Germline V gene data show CDR1 as LGHDT and CDR2 as YNNKEL (reference sequence). The CDR3 consists of 15 residues. CDR3 amino acids: CASSQGRTNNSPLHF. The CDR3 DNA follows: TGTGCCAGCAGCCAAGGACGGACAAATAACTCACCCCTCCACTTT. Full variable domain (remainder filled in from reference TRBV3-1 and TRBJ1-6): DTAVSQTPKYLVTQMGNDKSIKCEQNLGHDTMYWYKQDSKKFLKIMFSYNNKELIINETVPNRFSPKSPDKAHLNLHINSLELGDSAVYFCASSQGRTNNSPLHFGNGTRLTVT.

CDR3 sequence: CASSPPGGGDEQFF. DNA of the CDR3: TGTGCCAGCTCACCACCTGGCGGGGGGGATGAGCAGTTCTTC. The genes are TRBV18 and TRBJ2-1; 9 bases agree with TRBD2. The CDR3 consists of 14 residues. CDR1 and CDR2 from the germline V gene are KGHSH and LQKENI. The ends lost 0 bases at V and 8 bases at J; junction bases unmatched: 2.

This clonotype was observed at least ten times. V usage is TRBV28 and J usage is TRBJ2-5; D call uncertain. The V and J ends lost 11 bases and 0 bases respectively, with 13 bases between them. This CDR3 spans 13 amino acids. The germline gives CDR1 MDHEN, CDR2 SYDVKM. The CDR3: CAGRGADQETQYF. The CDR3 DNA is TGTGCCGGCCGCGGTGCCGACCAAGAGACCCAGTACTTC.

This clonotype was recorded a few times. The chain joins TRBV7-2 to TRBJ2-3; 12 bases agree with TRBD2. V lost 5 bases to trimming and J lost 1 base; unmatched junction nucleotides: 4. The CDR3 contains 16 residues. In germline, CDR1 is SGHTA, CDR2 FQGNSA. CDR3 nucleotides: TGTGCCAGCAGCATACGACTAGCGGGAGGCACAGATACGCAGTATTTT. Encoded protein: CASSIRLAGGTDTQYF.

This clonotype was recorded a few times. As DNA, the CDR3 is TGTGCCAGCAGCTTAGGGCGTTGGGCAGGAAGGACCAATACGCAGTATTTT. It specifies CASSLGRWAGRTNTQYF. V gene TRBV7-2 combines with J gene TRBJ2-3; D remains unclear. The CDR3 covers 17 residues. Germline V gives CDR1 SGHTA, CDR2 FQGNSA. Trimming pared 1 base from V and 7 bases from J, leaving 21 bases between.

J is TRBJ2-7 and V is TRBV7-2, with 8 bases fitting TRBD1. The CDR3 contains 15 residues. V dropped 3 bases and J dropped 2; count of bases not matched to a gene: 6. In germline, CDR1 is SGHTA, CDR2 FQGNSA. The CDR3 nucleotides are TGTGCCAGCAGCTTGTCGACAGGGGCAACCTACGAGCAGTACTTC. This translates into CASSLSTGATYEQYF.